This TCR beta chain is drawn from a study of T cells in Graves' hyperthyroidism and ophthalmopathy. There were TCR beta CDR3 regions amplified from RNA transcripts. The TCR CDR3 first-round RT-PCR relied on the HTBI primer set. TCRdb called the multiplex PCR reads again in MiXCR, with one record for every CDR3 protein. The sample includes more than 550,000 distinct CDR3 sequences, 17% of them seen just once. There are many counts of this clonotype. This CDR3 is 13 amino acids long. Deletions cut 7 bases from V and 5 bases from J, with 11 bases between. Germline V gives CDR1 SNHLY, CDR2 FYNNEI. The chain carries TRBV2 and TRBJ1-4, with D maybe TRBD1 (5 bases). The sequence derives from a middle-aged man with Graves' hyperthyroidism. Sequenced sample: blood. The CDR3 is CASNGGENEKLFF. Written as DNA, the CDR3 is TGTGCCAGCAACGGAGGGGAAAATGAAAAACTGTTTTTT.